This TCR beta chain was sequenced for a study of T cell changes during pregnancy in multiple sclerosis. Per germline, CDR1 SGHKS and CDR2 YYEKEE (reference sequence). The CDR3 loop spans 14 amino acids. The V gene lost 0 bases and the J gene lost 3 bases, with 9 bases spanning the gap. TCRdb's copy holds only in-frame clones and misses some; the assay was immunoSEQ multiplex PCR. The sample consists of tens of thousands of clones, roughly 87% of them appearing once. Specimen: peripheral blood, collected in the first trimester of pregnancy. This clonotype was obtained from a female donor with multiple sclerosis, enrolled in a pregnancy study. J is TRBJ1-1 and V is TRBV5-5; the D gene is possibly TRBD1 (5 bases). CDR3 in DNA: TGTGCCAGCAGCTTGGGGGGGGGAGACACTGAAGCTTTCTTT. Protein product: CASSLGGGDTEAFF.